This T cell receptor (beta chain) appears in the sequencing data of a study of cytotoxic CD8 clonotypes in ibrutinib-treated CLL. The wider study: Among the patients, around 10 presented as relapsed/refractory and 15 as treatment-naive; about 17 showed unmutated IGHV. General study results and limits: Public clonotypes, found uncommonly, either contracted or stayed stable on treatment. At ibrutinib response, clonality increased, and at progression it declined back toward baseline. At the start, clonality exceeded age-matched healthy donors and followed circulating CD8+ T-cell counts.

Trimming cost V 0 bases and J 0 bases, with 9 bases left between them. Per germline, CDR1 SGDLS and CDR2 YYNGEE. This CDR3 comprises 15 residues. Notes on this clone: Its target is not known.

TCRdb's table, derived via immunoSEQ multiplex PCR, lists solely in-frame clones and lacks some. This table holds approximately 120,000 clones, around 84% found once. The sequenced sample was PBMCs, obtained after 24 months of ibrutinib treatment. The chain recombines TRBV9 with TRBJ1-1; possible D gene TRBD1, 6 bases. The TCR sequence derives from a human donor with chronic lymphocytic leukemia. The chain's CDR3 is CASSVVGAVNTEAFF. Here the CDR3 DNA reads TGTGCCAGCAGCGTAGTGGGGGCGGTGAACACTGAAGCTTTCTTT.